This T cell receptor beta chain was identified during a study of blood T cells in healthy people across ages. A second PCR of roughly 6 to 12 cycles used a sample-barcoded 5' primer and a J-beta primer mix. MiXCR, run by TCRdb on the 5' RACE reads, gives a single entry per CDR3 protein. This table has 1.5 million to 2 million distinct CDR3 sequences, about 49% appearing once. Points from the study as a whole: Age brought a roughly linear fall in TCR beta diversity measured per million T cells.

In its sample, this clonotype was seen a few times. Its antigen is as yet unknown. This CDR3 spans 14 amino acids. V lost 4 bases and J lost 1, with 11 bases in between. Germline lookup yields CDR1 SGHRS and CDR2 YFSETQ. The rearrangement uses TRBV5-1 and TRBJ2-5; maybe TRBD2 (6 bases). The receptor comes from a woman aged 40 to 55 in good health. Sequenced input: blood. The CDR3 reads CASSPTSAQETQYF. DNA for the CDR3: TGCGCCAGCAGCCCGACTAGTGCCCAAGAGACCCAGTACTTC.